Listed here are 5 T cell receptor beta chains from one sample, sequenced in a study of Graves' ophthalmopathy and Graves' hyperthyroidism. Amplification from RNA transcripts yielded the TCR beta CDR3 regions. RT-PCR in the first round used HTBI primers; a second-round multiplex PCR followed. TCRdb re-analysed the multiplex PCR reads in MiXCR, keeping a single row per CDR3 protein. The sample has over 500,000 distinct CDR3 sequences; 22% are singletons. Source material: peripheral blood. These receptors came from a woman under 30 with stable Graves' hyperthyroidism. Some clones in this sample may be carry-over from other donors' samples.

Comment on this clonotype: With a much larger clone just one base away, this may be a read error. The rearrangement links TRBV30 to TRBJ1-3; D uncertain. CDR1 is GTSNPN, CDR2 SVGIG, per germline (reference sequence). The CDR3 runs 12 residues. CDR3 DNA: TGTGCCTGGGGTGGGGATTGGAACACCATATGTTTT. Protein product: CAWGGDWNTICF.

This clonotype was observed many times. The V call is TRBV13, the J call TRBJ1-1; no definite D call. The CDR3 extends over 14 amino acids. Germline CDR1 and CDR2: PRHDT and FYEKMQ (reference sequence). Trimming took 3 bases from V and 1 from J, leaving 9 bases between them. The chain's CDR3 is CASSLPSENTEAFF. As DNA, the CDR3 is TGTGCCAGCAGCTTGCCTTCAGAGAACACTGAAGCTTTCTTT.

This clonotype was recorded many times. The chain employs TRBV20-1 and TRBJ2-6; possible D gene TRBD1, 5 bases. The CDR3 spans 17 residues. Trimming removed 7 bases from V and 0 bases from J, with 19 bases in between. Germline CDR1 is DFQATT and CDR2 is SNEGSKA (reference sequence). CDR3 region: CSGSETDISSGANVLTF. The CDR3, as DNA: TGCAGTGGAAGCGAGACAGACATTTCCTCTGGGGCCAACGTCCTGACTTTC.

This clonotype appeared many times. The J gene is TRBJ2-5, the V gene TRBV18; 9 nucleotides match TRBD1. CDR1 KGHSH and CDR2 LQKENI come from the germline V gene. The J segment lost 5 bases and the V segment lost 2 bases, leaving 6 bases of the junction unmatched. The CDR3 consists of 15 residues. The CDR3 sequence is CASSPGTGKAETQYF. In DNA form, the CDR3 reads TGTGCCAGCTCACCAGGGACAGGGAAAGCGGAGACCCAGTACTTC.

This clonotype was recorded many times. The chain recombines TRBV28 with TRBJ2-4; D is ambiguous. This CDR3 spans 17 amino acids. V was trimmed by 2 bases and J by 0 bases, leaving 14 bases between them. In germline, CDR1 is MDHEN, CDR2 SYDVKM. CDR3 loop: CASSLGRGLLAKNIQYF. The CDR3, as DNA: TGTGCCAGCAGTTTAGGGCGCGGATTGCTAGCCAAAAACATTCAGTACTTC.